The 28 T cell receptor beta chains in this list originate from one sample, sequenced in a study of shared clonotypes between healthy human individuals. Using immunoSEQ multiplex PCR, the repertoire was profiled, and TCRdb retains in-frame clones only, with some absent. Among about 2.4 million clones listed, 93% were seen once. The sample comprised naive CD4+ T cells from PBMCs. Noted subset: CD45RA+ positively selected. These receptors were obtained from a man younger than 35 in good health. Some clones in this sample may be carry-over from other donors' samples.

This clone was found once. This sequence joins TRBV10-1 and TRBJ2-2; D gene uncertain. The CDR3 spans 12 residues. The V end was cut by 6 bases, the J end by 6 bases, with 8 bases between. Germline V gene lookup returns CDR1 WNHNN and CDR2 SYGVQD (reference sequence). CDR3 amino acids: CASSKKAGELFF. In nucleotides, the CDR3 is TGCGCCAGCAGCAAAAAGGCCGGGGAGCTGTTTTTT.

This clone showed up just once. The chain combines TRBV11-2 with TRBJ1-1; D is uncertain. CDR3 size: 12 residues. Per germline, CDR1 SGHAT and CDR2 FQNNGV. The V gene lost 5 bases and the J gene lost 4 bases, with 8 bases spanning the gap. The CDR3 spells CASSKTGTEAFF. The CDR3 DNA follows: TGTGCCAGCAGCAAAACGGGCACTGAAGCTTTCTTT.

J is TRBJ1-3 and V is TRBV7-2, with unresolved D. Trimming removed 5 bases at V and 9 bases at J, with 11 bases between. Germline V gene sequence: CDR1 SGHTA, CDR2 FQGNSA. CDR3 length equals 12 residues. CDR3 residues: CASSPGLGTIYF. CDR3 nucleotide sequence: TGTGCCAGCAGCCCTGGCCTGGGCACCATATATTTT.

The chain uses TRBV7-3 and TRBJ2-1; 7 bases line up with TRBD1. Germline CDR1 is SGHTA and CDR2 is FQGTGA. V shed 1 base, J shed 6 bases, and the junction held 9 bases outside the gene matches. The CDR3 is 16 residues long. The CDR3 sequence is CASSLMSGPGGNEQFF. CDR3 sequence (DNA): TGTGCCAGCAGCTTAATGTCCGGGCCAGGGGGCAATGAGCAGTTCTTC. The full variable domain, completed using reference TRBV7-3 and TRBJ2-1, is GAGVSQTPSNKVTEKGKYVELRCDPISGHTALYWYRQSLGQGPEFLIYFQGTGAADDSGLPNDRFFAVRPEGSVSTLKIQRTERGDSAVYLCASSLMSGPGGNEQFFGPGTRLTVL.

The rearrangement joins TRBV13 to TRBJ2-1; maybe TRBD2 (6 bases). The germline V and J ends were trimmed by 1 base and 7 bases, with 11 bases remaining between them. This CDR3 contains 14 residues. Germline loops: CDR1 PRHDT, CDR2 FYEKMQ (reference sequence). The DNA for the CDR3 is TGTGCCAGCAGCTTAGTTTTTCGGGGGAATGAGCAGTTCTTC. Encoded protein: CASSLVFRGNEQFF.

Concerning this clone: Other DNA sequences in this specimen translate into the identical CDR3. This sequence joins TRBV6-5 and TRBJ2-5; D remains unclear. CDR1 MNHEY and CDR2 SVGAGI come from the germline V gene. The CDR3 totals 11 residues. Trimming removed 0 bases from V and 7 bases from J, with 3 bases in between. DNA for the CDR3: TGTGCCAGCAGTTACTCTGGGACCCAGTACTTC. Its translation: CASSYSGTQYF.

CDR3 in DNA: TGCGCCAGCAGCCAAATAGCGGGAGTCGCAGATACGCAGTATTTT. Translation: CASSQIAGVADTQYF. This chain uses TRBV5-1 with TRBJ2-3; 9 nucleotides align to TRBD2. Germline loops: CDR1 SGHRS, CDR2 YFSETQ. With 4 bases clipped from V and 4 bases from J, the junction kept 7 bases outside the gene matches. This CDR3 has 15 residues.

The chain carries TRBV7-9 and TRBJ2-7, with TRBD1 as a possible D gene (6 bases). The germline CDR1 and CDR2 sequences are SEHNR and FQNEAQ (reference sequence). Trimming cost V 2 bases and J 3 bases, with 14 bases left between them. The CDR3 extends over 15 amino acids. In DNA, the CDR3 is TGTGCCAGCAGCTTATCTGGGACACGGGACTACGAGCAGTACTTC. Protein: CASSLSGTRDYEQYF. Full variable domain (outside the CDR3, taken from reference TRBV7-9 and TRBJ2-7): DTGVSQNPRHKITKRGQNVTFRCDPISEHNRLYWYRQTLGQGPEFLTYFQNEAQLEKSRLLSDRFSAERPKGSFSTLEIQRTEQGDSAMYLCASSLSGTRDYEQYFGPGTRLTVT.

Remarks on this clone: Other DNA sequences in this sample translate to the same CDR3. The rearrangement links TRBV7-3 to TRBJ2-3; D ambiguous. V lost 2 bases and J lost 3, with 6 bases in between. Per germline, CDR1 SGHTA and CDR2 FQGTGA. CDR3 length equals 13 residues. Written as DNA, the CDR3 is TGTGCCAGCAGCTTATCCCCAACAGATACGCAGTATTTT. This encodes CASSLSPTDTQYF.

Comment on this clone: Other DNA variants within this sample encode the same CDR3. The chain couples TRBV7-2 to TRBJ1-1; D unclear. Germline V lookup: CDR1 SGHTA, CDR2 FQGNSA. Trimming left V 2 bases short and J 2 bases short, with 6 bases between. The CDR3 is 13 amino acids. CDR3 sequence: CASSLRPNTEAFF. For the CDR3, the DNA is TGTGCCAGCAGCTTACGGCCTAACACTGAAGCTTTCTTT.

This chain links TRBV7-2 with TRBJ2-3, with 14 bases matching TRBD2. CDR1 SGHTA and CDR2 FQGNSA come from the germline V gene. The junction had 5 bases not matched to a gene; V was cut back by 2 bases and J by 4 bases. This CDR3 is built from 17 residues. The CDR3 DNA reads TGTGCCAGCAGCTTAACCGGGACTAGCGGGAGTTCAGATACGCAGTATTTT. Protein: CASSLTGTSGSSDTQYF.

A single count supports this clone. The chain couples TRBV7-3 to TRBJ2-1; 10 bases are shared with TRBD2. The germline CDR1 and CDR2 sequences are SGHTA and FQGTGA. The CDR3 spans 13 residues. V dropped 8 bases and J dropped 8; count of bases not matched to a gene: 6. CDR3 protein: CASGTSGNYEQFF. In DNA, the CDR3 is TGTGCCAGCGGCACTAGCGGGAACTATGAGCAGTTCTTC.

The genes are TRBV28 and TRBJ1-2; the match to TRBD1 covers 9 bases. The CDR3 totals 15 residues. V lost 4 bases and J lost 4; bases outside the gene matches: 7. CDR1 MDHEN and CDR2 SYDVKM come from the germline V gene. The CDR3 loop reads CASSSQGALGYGYTF. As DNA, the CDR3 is TGTGCCAGCAGTTCACAGGGGGCGCTGGGCTATGGCTACACCTTC.

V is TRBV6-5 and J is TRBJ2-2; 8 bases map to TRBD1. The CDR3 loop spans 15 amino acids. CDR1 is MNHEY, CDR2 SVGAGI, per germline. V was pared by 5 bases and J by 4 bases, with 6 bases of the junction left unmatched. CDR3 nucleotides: TGTGCCAGCAGTAACCAGGGGGCGGTCACCGGGGAGCTGTTTTTT. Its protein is CASSNQGAVTGELFF.

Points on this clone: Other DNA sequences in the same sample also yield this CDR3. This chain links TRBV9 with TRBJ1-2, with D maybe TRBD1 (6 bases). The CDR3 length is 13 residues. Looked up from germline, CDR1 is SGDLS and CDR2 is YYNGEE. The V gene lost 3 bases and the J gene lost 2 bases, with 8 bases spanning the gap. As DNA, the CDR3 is TGTGCCAGCAGCGCTCAGGGGAACTATGGCTACACCTTC. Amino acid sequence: CASSAQGNYGYTF.

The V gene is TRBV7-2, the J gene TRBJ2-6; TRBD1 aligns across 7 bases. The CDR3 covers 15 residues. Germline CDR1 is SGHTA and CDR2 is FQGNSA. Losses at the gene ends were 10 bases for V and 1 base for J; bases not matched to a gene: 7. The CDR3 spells CATRDRRSGANVLTF. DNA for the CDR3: TGTGCCACTCGGGACAGACGATCTGGGGCCAACGTCCTGACTTTC.

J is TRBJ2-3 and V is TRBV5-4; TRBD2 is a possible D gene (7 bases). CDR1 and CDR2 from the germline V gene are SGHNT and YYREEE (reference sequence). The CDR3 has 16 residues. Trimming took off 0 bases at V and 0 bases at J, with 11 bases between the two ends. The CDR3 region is CASSLEGGGSTDTQYF. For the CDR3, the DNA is TGTGCCAGCAGCTTGGAGGGGGGGGGCAGCACAGATACGCAGTATTTT.

CDR3 loop: CASSSRLAGGSAFSTDTQYF. The CDR3 bases are TGTGCCAGCAGTTCCCGGCTAGCGGGAGGCTCAGCCTTTAGCACAGATACGCAGTATTTT. V is TRBV28 and J is TRBJ2-3; 11 nucleotides line up with TRBD2. Germline lookup yields CDR1 MDHEN and CDR2 SYDVKM. This CDR3 has 20 residues. V shed 4 bases and J 0 bases; nucleotides not matched to a gene: 15.

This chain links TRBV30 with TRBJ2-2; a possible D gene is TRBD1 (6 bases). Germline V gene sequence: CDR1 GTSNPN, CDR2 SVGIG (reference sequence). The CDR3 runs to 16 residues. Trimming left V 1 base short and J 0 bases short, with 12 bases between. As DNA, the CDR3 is TGTGCCTGGAGTGGTAGGAGACAGGCGAACACCGGGGAGCTGTTTTTT. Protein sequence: CAWSGRRQANTGELFF.

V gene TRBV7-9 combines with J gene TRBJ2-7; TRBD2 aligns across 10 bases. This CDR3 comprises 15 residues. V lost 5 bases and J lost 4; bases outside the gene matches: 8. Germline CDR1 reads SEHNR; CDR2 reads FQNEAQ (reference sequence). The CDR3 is CASSNQTSGSYEQYF. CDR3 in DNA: TGTGCCAGCAGCAATCAGACTAGCGGGTCTTACGAGCAGTACTTC.

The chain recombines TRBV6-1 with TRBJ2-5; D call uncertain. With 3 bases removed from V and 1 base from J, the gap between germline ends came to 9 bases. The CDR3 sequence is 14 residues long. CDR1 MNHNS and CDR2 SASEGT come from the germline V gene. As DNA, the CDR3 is TGTGCCAGCAGTGACTATACTCTCCAAGAGACCCAGTACTTC. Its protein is CASSDYTLQETQYF.

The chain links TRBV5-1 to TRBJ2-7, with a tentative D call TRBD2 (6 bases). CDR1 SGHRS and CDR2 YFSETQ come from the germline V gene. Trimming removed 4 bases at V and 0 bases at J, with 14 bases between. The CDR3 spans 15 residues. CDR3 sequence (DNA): TGCGCCAGCAGCCCGTTGGCGGGAAACTCCTACGAGCAGTACTTC. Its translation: CASSPLAGNSYEQYF. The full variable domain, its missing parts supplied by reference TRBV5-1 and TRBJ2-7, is KAGVTQTPRYLIKTRGQQVTLSCSPISGHRSVSWYQQTPGQGLQFLFEYFSETQRNKGNFPGRFSGRQFSNSRSEMNVSTLELGDSALYLCASSPLAGNSYEQYFGPGTRLTVT.

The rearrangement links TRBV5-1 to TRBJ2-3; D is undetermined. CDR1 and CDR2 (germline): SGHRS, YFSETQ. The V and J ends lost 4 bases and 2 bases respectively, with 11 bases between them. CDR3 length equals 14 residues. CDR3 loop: CASSGEGYTDTQYF. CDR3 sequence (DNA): TGCGCCAGCAGCGGTGAAGGGTACACAGATACGCAGTATTTT.

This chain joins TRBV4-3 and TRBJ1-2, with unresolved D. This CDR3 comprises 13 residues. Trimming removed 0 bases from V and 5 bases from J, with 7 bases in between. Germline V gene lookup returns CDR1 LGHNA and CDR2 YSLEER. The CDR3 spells CASSQEVRYGYTF. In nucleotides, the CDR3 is TGCGCCAGCAGCCAAGAAGTGAGGTATGGCTACACCTTC.

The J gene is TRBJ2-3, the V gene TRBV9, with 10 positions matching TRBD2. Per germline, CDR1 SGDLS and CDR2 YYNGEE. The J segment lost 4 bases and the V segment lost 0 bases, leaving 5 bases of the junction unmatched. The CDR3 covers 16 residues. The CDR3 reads CASSVVSSGGPDTQYF. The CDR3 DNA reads TGTGCCAGCAGCGTAGTGTCTAGCGGGGGCCCAGATACGCAGTATTTT. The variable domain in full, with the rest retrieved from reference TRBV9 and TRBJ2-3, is DSGVTQTPKHLITATGQRVTLRCSPRSGDLSVYWYQQSLDQGLQFLIQYYNGEERAKGNILERFSAQQFPDLHSELNLSSLELGDSALYFCASSVVSSGGPDTQYFGPGTRLTVL.

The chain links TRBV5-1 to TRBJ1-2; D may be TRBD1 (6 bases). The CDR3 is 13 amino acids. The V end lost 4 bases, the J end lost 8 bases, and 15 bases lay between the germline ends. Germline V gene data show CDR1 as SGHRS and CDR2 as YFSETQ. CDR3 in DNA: TGCGCCAGCAGCCCGGAGGGGGACGTCGGCTACACCTTC. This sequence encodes CASSPEGDVGYTF.

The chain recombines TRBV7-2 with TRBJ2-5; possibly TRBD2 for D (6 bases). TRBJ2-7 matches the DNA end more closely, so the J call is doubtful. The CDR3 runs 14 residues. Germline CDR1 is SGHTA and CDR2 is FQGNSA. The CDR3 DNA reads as TGTGCCAGCAGCTTAGCTAGCGGTACCTACGAGCAGTACTTC. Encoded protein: CASSLASGTYEQYF.

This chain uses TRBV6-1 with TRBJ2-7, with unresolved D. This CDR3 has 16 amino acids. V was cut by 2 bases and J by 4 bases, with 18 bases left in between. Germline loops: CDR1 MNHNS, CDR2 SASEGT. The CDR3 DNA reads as TGTGCCAGCAGTGAACTTTTTAGTCCCTTAGGGTACGAGCAGTACTTC. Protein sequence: CASSELFSPLGYEQYF.